A single sample is the source of the 2 T cell receptor beta chains below, sequenced in a study of control samples from healthy donors and cancer patients (dated by TCRdb to the early 2020s). Receptors were amplified or captured by the immunoSEQ multiplex PCR assay. Here the immuneACCESS table is served through TCRdb, limited to in-frame sequences with V and J called. Missing clones are a known gap in these copies; in checked studies unresolved V genes cover under half, and the rest lacks a known reason. This sample gives some 150,000 clones in total; around 93% of them show up just once. The ten largest clones represent over 4% of the sample. Sample: blood. The receptors derive from a woman in her fifties or sixties in good health.

The chain links TRBV6-1 to TRBJ2-7, with 10 bases identical to TRBD2. The length of the CDR3 is 16 residues. V trimming: 3 bases; J trimming: 2 bases; junction bases outside the gene matches: 7. The germline V gene has CDR1 MNHNS and CDR2 SASEGT. The CDR3: CASSDPGTSDPYEQYF. As DNA, the CDR3 is TGTGCCAGCAGTGATCCCGGGACTAGCGATCCCTACGAGCAGTACTTC.

The rearrangement links TRBV7-2 to TRBJ1-5; 9 nucleotides line up with TRBD1. The V gene end was trimmed by 6 bases and the J gene end by 4 bases; junction bases not matched to a gene: 4. CDR3 length equals 14 residues. CDR1 and CDR2 from the germline V gene are SGHTA and FQGNSA. CDR3 region: CASRPTGGNQPQHF. DNA for the CDR3: TGTGCCAGCAGGCCGACAGGGGGGAATCAGCCCCAGCATTTT.